The T cell receptor beta chain under discussion was sequenced for a study of T cells after yellow fever vaccination. Notes on the study in general: Only a minor proportion of clonotypes was detected across both CD4 and CD8 compartments. Reappearing after the booster were most of the clones from primary vaccination (about 96% CD4, around 90% CD8).

CDR1 SEHNR and CDR2 FQNEAQ come from the germline V gene (reference sequence). V was trimmed by 0 bases and J by 7 bases, leaving 19 bases between them. This CDR3 has 17 residues. The sample holds a few counts of this clonotype. Its matching antigen is unknown. Generation of TCR cDNA used 5'RACE template switching (which added a universal primer site and UMIs). TCRdb called the 5' RACE reads again in MiXCR, with one record for every CDR3 protein. The sample has approximately 300,000 distinct CDR3 sequences, roughly 6.8% seen once; the top ten hold about 18%. This sample comprised PBMCs, obtained approximately 47 days after the first yellow fever vaccination. This sequence originates from a man younger than 35 who received the YFV17D yellow fever vaccine. V and J are TRBV7-9 and TRBJ2-1; weak D call: TRBD2 (5 bases). The CDR3: CASSLAILGSPGNEQFF. For the CDR3, the DNA is TGTGCCAGCAGCTTAGCCATCTTAGGGTCCCCGGGGAATGAGCAGTTCTTC.